The sequence of this T cell receptor beta chain was determined in a study of technical replicates of blood from a few donors. Generated by immunoSEQ multiplex PCR, the TCRdb table keeps only in-frame clones and is missing some. The sample includes approximately 84,000 clones, roughly 98% seen only once; the top ten take around 0.15%. This CDR3 contains 15 residues. V lost 3 bases, J lost 3 bases, and 2 bases stayed unmatched. Germline V lookup: CDR1 KGHSH, CDR2 LQKENI. Sample: T cells isolated from PBMCs. This clonotype was sampled from a human donor in good health. The chain couples TRBV18 to TRBJ2-1, with TRBD2 matching over 10 bases. This CDR3 reads CASSPGTSDYNEQFF. The CDR3 DNA follows: TGTGCCAGCTCACCCGGGACTAGCGACTACAATGAGCAGTTCTTC.